Following are 4 T cell receptor beta chains from one sample sequenced in a study of blood T cells in healthy people across ages. Through a sample-barcoded 5' primer and a J-beta primer mix, a second PCR was run for roughly 6 to 12 cycles. TCRdb passed the 5' RACE reads through MiXCR, listing each CDR3 protein once. Of about 930,000 distinct CDR3 sequences listed, 29% were seen once; the top ten hold about a tenth. These data also featured in a second study, about T cells of mothers and their children.

Sequenced material: blood. Receptor source: a woman aged 40 to 55 in good health.

The rearrangement uses TRBV7-9 and TRBJ1-5; D ambiguous. The CDR3 runs to 16 residues. V gave up 1 base and J gave up 0 bases, with 10 bases separating them. Germline CDR1 SEHNR, CDR2 FQNEAQ (reference sequence). CDR3 region: CASSLDGSHSNQPQHF. In DNA form, the CDR3 reads TGTGCCAGCAGCTTAGATGGCAGTCATAGCAATCAGCCCCAGCATTTT.

The chain recombines TRBV5-1 with TRBJ2-1; the D is unclear. The germline V gene has CDR1 SGHRS and CDR2 YFSETQ. This CDR3 comprises 12 residues. V was shortened by 0 bases and J by 8 bases, with 6 bases between the two germline ends. CDR3 amino acids: CASSLGRYEQFF. CDR3 in DNA: TGCGCCAGCAGCTTGGGACGGTATGAGCAGTTCTTC.

Written as DNA, the CDR3 is TGCAGTGCTAGAGTCCCACTAGCGGGGAGCTGCGAGCAGTACTTC. It translates to CSARVPLAGSCEQYF. The V gene is TRBV20-1, the J gene TRBJ2-7; 10 bases are shared with TRBD2. This CDR3 comprises 15 residues. Germline loops: CDR1 DFQATT, CDR2 SNEGSKA (reference sequence). V shed 1 base, J shed 6 bases, and the junction held 9 bases outside the gene matches.

In the case of this clonotype: The junction differs from germline at one of its ends, possibly a read error. The chain is built from TRBV2 and TRBJ2-2, with 9 nucleotides matching TRBD1. In germline, CDR1 is SNHLY, CDR2 FYNNEI. CDR3 size: 14 residues. CDR3 nucleotide sequence: TGTGCCAGCGGGGGACAGGGCTGGACCGGGGAGCCGTTTTTT. It specifies CASGGQGWTGEPFF.